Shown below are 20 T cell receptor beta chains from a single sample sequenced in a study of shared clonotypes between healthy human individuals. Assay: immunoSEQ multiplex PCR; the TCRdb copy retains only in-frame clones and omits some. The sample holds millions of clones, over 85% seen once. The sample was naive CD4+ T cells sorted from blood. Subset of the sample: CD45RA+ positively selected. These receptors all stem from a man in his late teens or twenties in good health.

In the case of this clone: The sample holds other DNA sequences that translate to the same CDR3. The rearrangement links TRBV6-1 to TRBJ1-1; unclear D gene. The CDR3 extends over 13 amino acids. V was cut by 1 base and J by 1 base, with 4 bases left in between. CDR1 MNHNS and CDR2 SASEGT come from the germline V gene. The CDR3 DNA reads TGTGCCAGCAGTGAAGGGGGGAACACTGAAGCTTTCTTT. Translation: CASSEGGNTEAFF.

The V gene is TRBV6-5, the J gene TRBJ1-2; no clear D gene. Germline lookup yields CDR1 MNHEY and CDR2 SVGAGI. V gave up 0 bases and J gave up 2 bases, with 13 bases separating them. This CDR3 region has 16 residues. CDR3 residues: CASSYSGGGSNYGYTF. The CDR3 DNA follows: TGTGCCAGCAGTTACTCGGGTGGAGGGTCGAACTATGGCTACACCTTC.

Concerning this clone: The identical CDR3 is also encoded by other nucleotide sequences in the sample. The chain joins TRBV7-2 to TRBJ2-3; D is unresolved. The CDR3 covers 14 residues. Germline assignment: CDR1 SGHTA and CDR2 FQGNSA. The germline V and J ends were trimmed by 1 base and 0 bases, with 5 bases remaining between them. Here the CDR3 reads CASSLEGSTDTQYF. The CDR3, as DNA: TGTGCCAGCAGCTTAGAGGGTAGCACAGATACGCAGTATTTT.

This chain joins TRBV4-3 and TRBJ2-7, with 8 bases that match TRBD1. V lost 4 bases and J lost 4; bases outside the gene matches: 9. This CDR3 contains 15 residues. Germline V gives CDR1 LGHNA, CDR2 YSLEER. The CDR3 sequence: CASSPSDRVEYEQYF. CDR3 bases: TGCGCCAGCAGCCCTTCGGACAGGGTTGAGTACGAGCAGTACTTC.

CDR3 sequence reads: CASSLGPSSTGELFF. The CDR3 DNA sequence: TGTGCCAGCAGCTTAGGGCCTAGCTCCACCGGGGAGCTGTTTTTT. The rearrangement joins TRBV7-2 to TRBJ2-2; D is perhaps TRBD2 (5 bases). The CDR3 spans 15 residues. The germline gives CDR1 SGHTA, CDR2 FQGNSA. V lost 1 base, J lost 4 bases, and 10 bases lay in between.

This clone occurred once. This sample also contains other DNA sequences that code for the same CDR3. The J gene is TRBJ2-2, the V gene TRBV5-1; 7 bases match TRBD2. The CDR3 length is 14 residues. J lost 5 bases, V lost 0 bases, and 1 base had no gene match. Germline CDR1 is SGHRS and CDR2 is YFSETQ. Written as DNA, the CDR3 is TGCGCCAGCAGCTTGGGCGGGAGTACCGGGGAGCTGTTTTTT. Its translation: CASSLGGSTGELFF.

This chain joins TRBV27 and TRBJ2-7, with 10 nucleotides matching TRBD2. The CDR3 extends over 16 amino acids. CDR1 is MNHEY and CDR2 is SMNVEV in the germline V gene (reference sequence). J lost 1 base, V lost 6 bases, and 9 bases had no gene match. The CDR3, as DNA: TGTGCCAGCAGGGAGCGAGCGGGGGGGTCGTCCTACGAGCAGTACTTC. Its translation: CASRERAGGSSYEQYF.

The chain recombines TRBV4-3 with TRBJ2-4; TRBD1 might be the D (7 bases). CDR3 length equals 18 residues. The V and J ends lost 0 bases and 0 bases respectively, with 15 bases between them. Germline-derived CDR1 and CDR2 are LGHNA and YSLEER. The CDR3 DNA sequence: TGCGCCAGCAGCCAAGATGGCGGGACAGTACTAGCCAAAAACATTCAGTACTTC. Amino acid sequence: CASSQDGGTVLAKNIQYF.

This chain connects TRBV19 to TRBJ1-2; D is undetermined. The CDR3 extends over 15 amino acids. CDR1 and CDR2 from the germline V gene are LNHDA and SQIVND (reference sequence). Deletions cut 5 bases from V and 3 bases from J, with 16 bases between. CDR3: CASSVPGPYHYGYTF. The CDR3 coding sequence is TGTGCCAGTAGTGTGCCGGGCCCCTACCACTATGGCTACACCTTC.

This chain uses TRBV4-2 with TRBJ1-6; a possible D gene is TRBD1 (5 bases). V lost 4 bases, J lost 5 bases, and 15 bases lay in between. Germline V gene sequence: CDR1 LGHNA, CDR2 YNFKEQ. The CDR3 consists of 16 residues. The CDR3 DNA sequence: TGTGCCAGCAGCCCAGAAGGCGGGACGCATAATTCACCCCTCCACTTT. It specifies CASSPEGGTHNSPLHF.

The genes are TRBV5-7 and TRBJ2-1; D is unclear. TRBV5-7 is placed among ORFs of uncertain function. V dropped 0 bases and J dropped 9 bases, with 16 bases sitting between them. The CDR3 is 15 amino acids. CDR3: CASSLAVLEVGEQFF. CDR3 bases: TGTGCCAGCAGCTTGGCCGTTTTAGAAGTCGGTGAGCAGTTCTTC.

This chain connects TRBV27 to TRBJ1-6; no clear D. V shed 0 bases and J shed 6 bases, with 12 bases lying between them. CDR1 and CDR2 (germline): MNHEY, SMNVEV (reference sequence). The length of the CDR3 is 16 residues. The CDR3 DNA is TGTGCCAGCAGTTTATCGTGGAGGGCGGCTAATTCACCCCTCCACTTT. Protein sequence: CASSLSWRAANSPLHF.

CDR3 in DNA: TGTGCCACCGGGGGGGGACGGCGTGACGCTTTCTTT. This encodes CATGGGRRDAFF. This chain links TRBV28 with TRBJ1-1; possible D gene TRBD1, 5 bases. Trimming cost V 10 bases and J 11 bases, with 20 bases left between them. Germline V gene data show CDR1 as MDHEN and CDR2 as SYDVKM. The CDR3 has 12 residues.

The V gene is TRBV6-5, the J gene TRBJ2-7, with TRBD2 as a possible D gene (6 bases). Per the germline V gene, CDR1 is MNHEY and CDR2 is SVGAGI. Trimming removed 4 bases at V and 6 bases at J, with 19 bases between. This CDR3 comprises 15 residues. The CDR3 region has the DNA TGTGCCAGCAGTTCGGGCGGGATAGTCCCTGCCGAGCAGTACTTC. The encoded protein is CASSSGGIVPAEQYF.

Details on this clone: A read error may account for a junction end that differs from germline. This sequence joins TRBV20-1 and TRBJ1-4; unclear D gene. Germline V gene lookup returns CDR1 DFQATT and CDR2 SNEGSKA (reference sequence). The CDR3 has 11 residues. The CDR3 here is CSARGPTSMAF. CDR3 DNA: TGCAGTGCTAGGGGTCCTACATCGATGGCCTTT.

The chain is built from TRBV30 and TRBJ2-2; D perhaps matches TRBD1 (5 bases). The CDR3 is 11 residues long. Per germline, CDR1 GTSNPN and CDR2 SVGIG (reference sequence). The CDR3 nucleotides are TGTGCTGGGGCGTCCCTAAAGGAACTGTTTTTT. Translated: CAGASLKELFF.

The chain's CDR3 is CASSFPGSPLHF. The CDR3 nucleotides are TGTGCCAGCAGCTTCCCGGGATCACCCCTCCACTTT. This chain links TRBV7-9 with TRBJ1-6; D is uncertain. The CDR3 runs to 12 residues. Germline V gives CDR1 SEHNR, CDR2 FQNEAQ (reference sequence). V was clipped by 3 bases and J by 10 bases, with 7 bases between them.

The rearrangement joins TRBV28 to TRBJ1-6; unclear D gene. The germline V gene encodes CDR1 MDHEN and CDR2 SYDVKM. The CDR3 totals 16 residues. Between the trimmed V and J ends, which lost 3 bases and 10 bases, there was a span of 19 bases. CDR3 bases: TGTGCCAGCAGTTTCGTACCTGGGCGTGAAGAGTCACCCCTCCACTTT. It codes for CASSFVPGREESPLHF.

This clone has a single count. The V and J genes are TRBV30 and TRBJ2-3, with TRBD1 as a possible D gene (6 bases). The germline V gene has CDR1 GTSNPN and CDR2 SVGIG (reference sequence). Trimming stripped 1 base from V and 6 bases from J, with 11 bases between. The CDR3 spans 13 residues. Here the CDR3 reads CAWSGGLLDTQYF. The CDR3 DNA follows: TGTGCCTGGAGTGGGGGGCTATTGGATACGCAGTATTTT.

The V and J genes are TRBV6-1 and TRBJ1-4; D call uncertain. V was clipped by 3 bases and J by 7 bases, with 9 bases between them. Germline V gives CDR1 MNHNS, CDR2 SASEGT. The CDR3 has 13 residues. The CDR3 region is CASSDVGSEKLFF. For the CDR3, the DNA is TGTGCCAGCAGTGACGTCGGGAGTGAAAAACTGTTTTTT.